Each of the 9 T cell receptor beta chains below was sequenced from the same sample in a study of T cells in Graves' hyperthyroidism and ophthalmopathy. From RNA transcripts, TCR beta CDR3 regions were amplified. The TCR CDR3 first-round RT-PCR relied on the HTBI primer set. Each CDR3 protein is one row after TCRdb ran MiXCR on the multiplex PCR reads. The profile shows approximately 600,000 distinct CDR3 sequences, under 25% of them singletons. Sequencing used blood. The receptor set was obtained from a man aged 25-45 years with Graves' ophthalmopathy.

CDR3 amino acids: CSKTGGRGTDTQYF. In DNA, the CDR3 is TGCAGTAAAACAGGGGGAAGGGGCACAGATACGCAGTATTTT. The chain links TRBV20-1 to TRBJ2-3; 8 positions match TRBD1. CDR1 and CDR2 from the germline V gene are DFQATT and SNEGSKA (reference sequence). The CDR3 is made up of 14 amino acids. Trimming took 8 bases from V and 1 from J; bases not matched to a gene: 8.

The chain combines TRBV27 with TRBJ2-1; 7 bases are a match to TRBD1. Germline V lookup: CDR1 MNHEY, CDR2 SMNVEV (reference sequence). CDR3 length equals 14 residues. V lost 2 bases and J lost 4; bases outside the gene matches: 2. The CDR3 loop reads CASSLQGEYNEQFF. The CDR3 DNA reads TGTGCCAGCAGTTTACAGGGGGAATACAATGAGCAGTTCTTC.

The chain employs TRBV12-3 or TRBV12-4 and TRBJ2-6, with 9 bases fitting TRBD1. Trimming cost V 6 bases and J 0 bases; bases outside gene matches: 9. This CDR3 has 18 amino acids. The CDR3 sequence is CASSQQGALLSGANVLTF. The CDR3 bases are TGTGCCAGCAGCCAACAGGGGGCCCTCCTCTCTGGGGCCAACGTCCTGACTTTC.

This clonotype occurred many times. This chain joins TRBV3-1 and TRBJ2-3, with TRBD2 matching 8 bases. CDR3 length: 14 amino acids. With 6 bases clipped from V and 5 bases from J, the junction kept 7 bases outside the gene matches. CDR1 LGHDT and CDR2 YNNKEL come from the germline V gene (reference sequence). Written as DNA, the CDR3 is TGTGCCAGCAGGCAACGGGGGGGAGAAGATACGCAGTATTTT. The encoded protein is CASRQRGGEDTQYF.

The chain joins TRBV30 to TRBJ1-6; unclear D gene. Trimming took off 0 bases at V and 8 bases at J, with 8 bases between the two ends. The CDR3 has 13 amino acids. From germline, CDR1 is GTSNPN and CDR2 SVGIG (reference sequence). The CDR3 DNA sequence: TGTGCCTGGAGTGTACTAGACGATTCACCCCTCCACTTT. It encodes CAWSVLDDSPLHF. Using reference TRBV30 and TRBJ1-6 for the parts outside the CDR3, the full variable domain is SQTIHQWPATLVQPVGSPLSLECTVEGTSNPNLYWYRQAAGRGLQLLFYSVGIGQISSEVPQNLSASRPQDRQFILSSKKLLLSDSGFYLCAWSVLDDSPLHFGNGTRLTVT.

This clonotype was counted a few times. Written as DNA, the CDR3 is TGTGCCAGCAGTTACTCCACCGACCGGACCCTTGGGGGAGAGACCCAGTACTTC. Translation gives CASSYSTDRTLGGETQYF. The chain links TRBV6-2 or TRBV6-3 to TRBJ2-5; either TRBD1 or TRBD2 may supply D (5 bases each). V was shortened by 0 bases and J by 4 bases, with 21 bases between the two germline ends. Germline V lookup: CDR1 MNHEY, CDR2 SVGEGT. The CDR3 extends over 18 amino acids.

Remarks on this clonotype: A much larger clone lies one base from this, so it may be a read error. V and J are TRBV20-1 and TRBJ2-3; D remains ambiguous. This CDR3 is built from 15 residues. Germline loops: CDR1 DFQATT, CDR2 SNEGSKA (reference sequence). V dropped 3 bases and J dropped 4 bases, with 17 bases sitting between them. CDR3 loop: CSASTFGVAADTQYF. CDR3 nucleotides: TGCAGTGCTAGTACTTTCGGAGTCGCCGCAGATACGCAGTATTTT.

This clonotype was detected many times. V gene TRBV7-2 combines with J gene TRBJ2-1; 8 bases are shared with TRBD1. The length of the CDR3 is 16 residues. Germline V gene lookup returns CDR1 SGHTA and CDR2 FQGNSA. V trimming: 5 bases; J trimming: 2 bases; junction bases outside the gene matches: 8. The CDR3 DNA sequence: TGTGCCAGCAGCCTGACCCCGGGACAGGCCTACAATGAGCAGTTCTTC. It is translated as CASSLTPGQAYNEQFF.

Remarks on this clonotype: Possible read error: a much larger clone is one base away. The V and J genes are TRBV20-1 and TRBJ2-7, with D perhaps assigned TRBD1 or TRBD2 (6 bases each). Germline assignment: CDR1 DFQATT and CDR2 SNEGSKA (reference sequence). CDR3 size: 16 residues. Trimming took 4 bases from V and 4 from J, leaving 23 bases between them. The CDR3 DNA sequence: TGCAGTGCTAAGAGGGGGGTCGCGAGGGCCGCTTACGAGCAGTACTTC. It translates to CSAKRGVARAAYEQYF.